Sequencing of this T cell receptor (beta chain) was carried out in a study of blood T cell repertoires in COVID-19. Study details: Sites across the United States, Italy and Spain contributed samples from acute and convalescent COVID-19. T cells, B-cell-depleted T cells, or PBMCs supplied cDNA or gDNA.

Source study methods: Quantification of nucleated cells was approximated via reference gene primer amplification. The table came from immunoSEQ multiplex PCR; TCRdb's copy has only in-frame clones and leaves some out. That table is the source of V, J and clone size, and D and trimming were worked out from the DNA. The sample includes about 140,000 clones, 88% of them seen just once. This CDR3 is 13 amino acids long. Trimming took 2 bases from V and 6 from J, leaving 10 bases between them. Sample: peripheral blood. The rearrangement joins TRBV12-3 or TRBV12-4 to TRBJ1-2; D is uncertain. The source is a woman in her sixties with acute or convalescent COVID-19. The CDR3 region is CASSLRGPHGYTF. The CDR3 coding sequence is TGTGCCAGCAGTTTACGAGGGCCGCATGGCTACACCTTC.